This T cell receptor (beta chain) was sequenced in a study of blood T cell repertoires in COVID-19. In the study overall: Spain, Italy and the United States supplied samples that represented acute and convalescent COVID-19. The cDNA or gDNA used as material had been derived from T cells, B-cell-depleted T cells, or PBMCs.

As handled by the study authors: Amplification of reference gene primers was used by the study to estimate nucleated cell counts. Sequencing was performed with immunoSEQ multiplex PCR; in TCRdb, only in-frame clones are kept and a portion is missing. D and trimming come from the DNA, and the V and J calls and clone size come from that table. Among 120,000 or so clones, more than 60% were seen once, and the ten largest hold about 2%. Germline V gene lookup returns CDR1 GTSNPN and CDR2 SVGIG (reference sequence). This CDR3 comprises 15 residues. Trimming left V 1 base short and J 8 bases short, with 20 bases between.

Sample: peripheral blood. This clonotype was obtained from a man between 65 and 85 years old with acute or convalescent COVID-19. The chain uses TRBV30 and TRBJ1-2; no firm D call. The DNA for the CDR3 is TGTGCCTGGAGTGAGACCCCGACCGCCCGGGGAGGCTACACCTTC. Translation: CAWSETPTARGGYTF.